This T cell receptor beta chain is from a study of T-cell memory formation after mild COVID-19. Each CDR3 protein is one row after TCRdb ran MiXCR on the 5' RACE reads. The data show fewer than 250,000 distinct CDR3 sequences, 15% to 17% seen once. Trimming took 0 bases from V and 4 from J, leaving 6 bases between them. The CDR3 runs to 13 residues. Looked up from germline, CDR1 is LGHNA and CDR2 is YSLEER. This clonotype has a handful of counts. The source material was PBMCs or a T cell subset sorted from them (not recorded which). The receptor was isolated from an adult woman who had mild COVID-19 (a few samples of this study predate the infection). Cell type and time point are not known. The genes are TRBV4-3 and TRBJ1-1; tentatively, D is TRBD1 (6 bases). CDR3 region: CASSQEGGTEAFF. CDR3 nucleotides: TGCGCCAGCAGCCAAGAAGGGGGCACTGAAGCTTTCTTT.